This TCR beta chain comes out of a study of T cell responses to AZD1222 COVID-19 vaccine. Whole-study results and caveats: White British donors predominated, females outnumbered males, and clonal diversity was possibly underestimated. Seropositive at baseline were only a handful of AZD1222 recipients.

A remark on this clone: Its cognate antigen is unknown.

Losses at the gene ends were 4 bases for V and 4 bases for J; bases not matched to a gene: 8. In germline, CDR1 is MDHEN, CDR2 SYDVKM. The length of the CDR3 is 15 residues. Only in-frame clones appear in the TCRdb table, and some are missing; sequencing was by immunoSEQ multiplex PCR. The sample contains over 100,000 clones, more than 70% of which appear only once. This clonotype was obtained from an adult in good health. This sequence joins TRBV28 and TRBJ1-2; 8 bases match TRBD1. The sequences come from peripheral blood, collected on day 0 of AZD1222 vaccination. In nucleotides, the CDR3 is TGTGCCAGCAGTTCCGGACAGGGATGGGGCTATGGCTACACCTTC. Translation: CASSSGQGWGYGYTF.